Shown below are 17 T cell receptor beta chains from a single sample sequenced in a study of blood T cell repertoires in COVID-19. Some clones are missing from TCRdb's copy, which holds only in-frame ones; the method was immunoSEQ multiplex PCR. Counted here are about 120,000 clones, roughly 77% occurring once; the ten biggest clones make up around 15%. Material for sequencing was peripheral blood. Source of these receptors: a man aged 55 to 70 with active or convalescent COVID-19.

The chain joins TRBV11-3 to TRBJ2-4, with a weak D call TRBD1 (5 bases). The germline V gene encodes CDR1 SGHNT and CDR2 YENEEA. The CDR3 covers 13 residues. V was cut by 0 bases and J by 7 bases, with 7 bases left in between. The CDR3 coding sequence is TGTGCCAGCAGCTTAGACCCAGGGAACATTCAGTACTTC. As protein: CASSLDPGNIQYF.

This chain connects TRBV4-3 to TRBJ1-4; D perhaps matches TRBD1 (6 bases). The V and J ends lost 4 bases and 6 bases respectively, with 15 bases between them. The CDR3 has 15 residues. Germline-derived CDR1 and CDR2 are LGHNA and YSLEER. The CDR3 DNA sequence: TGCGCCAGCAGCCCCCAGGGGAGATTGGATGAAAAACTGTTTTTT. This encodes CASSPQGRLDEKLFF.

This clone was observed a handful of times. In DNA, the CDR3 is TGCGCCAGCAGCTTGGGGACGGCGGGCGGCACTGAAGCTTTCTTT. This encodes CASSLGTAGGTEAFF. The rearrangement links TRBV5-1 to TRBJ1-1; D is uncertain. CDR1 SGHRS and CDR2 YFSETQ come from the germline V gene. The V gene lost 0 bases and the J gene lost 4 bases, with 13 bases spanning the gap. This CDR3 has 15 amino acids.

The rearrangement joins TRBV3-1 (or the pseudogene TRBV3-2) to TRBJ2-7, with D perhaps matching TRBD2 (5 bases). The V gene lost 4 bases and the J gene lost 12 bases, with 16 bases spanning the gap. The germline gives CDR1 LGHDT, CDR2 YNNKEL (reference sequence). This CDR3 region has 12 residues. CDR3 DNA: TGTGCCAGCAGCCGTCCGGGGTTTGAGTGGTACTTC. This encodes CASSRPGFEWYF.

The V gene is TRBV6-5, the J gene TRBJ2-7; D uncertain. This CDR3 has 15 amino acids. V dropped 6 bases and J dropped 6 bases, with 21 bases sitting between them. In germline, CDR1 is MNHEY, CDR2 SVGAGI. The CDR3 region is CASSLGSAPRSEQYF. In DNA form, the CDR3 reads TGTGCCAGCAGCCTCGGAAGTGCCCCCAGGTCCGAGCAGTACTTC.

The J gene is TRBJ1-4, the V gene TRBV19; possibly TRBD1 for D (5 bases). The CDR3 is made up of 16 amino acids. Germline loops: CDR1 LNHDA, CDR2 SQIVND (reference sequence). The CDR3 sequence is CAAGGGAFAQGEKLFF. For the CDR3, the DNA is TGTGCAGCCGGTGGAGGGGCATTTGCCCAAGGCGAAAAACTGTTTTTT.

This clone was recorded a few times. This sequence joins TRBV18 and TRBJ2-7, with 10 positions matching TRBD1. In germline, CDR1 is KGHSH, CDR2 LQKENI. Unmatched junction bases numbered 6, after V lost 3 bases and J lost 4 bases. This CDR3 spans 15 amino acids. In DNA, the CDR3 is TGTGCCAGCTCACCCTCCGGGACAGGGGTTTACGAGCAGTACTTC. It specifies CASSPSGTGVYEQYF.

The chain carries TRBV6-5 and TRBJ2-7, with 7 bases that match TRBD1. CDR1 and CDR2 from the germline V gene are MNHEY and SVGAGI. The CDR3 has 14 residues. V dropped 10 bases and J dropped 2; count of bases not matched to a gene: 11. CDR3 nucleotide sequence: TGTGCCACCGGTTTCGGGACAGCCGCCTACGAGCAGTACTTC. Translation gives CATGFGTAAYEQYF.

A word on this clone: A single base separates this from a much larger clone, so it may be a read error. The chain employs TRBV9 and TRBJ2-1, with TRBD2 matching 10 bases. In germline, CDR1 is SGDLS, CDR2 YYNGEE. Trimming at V came to 4 bases and at J to 0 bases, leaving 1 base not matched to a gene. This CDR3 is built from 15 residues. The CDR3 DNA is TGTGCCAGCAGCCCTAGCGGGAGCTCCTACAATGAGCAGTTCTTC. Translation: CASSPSGSSYNEQFF. Full variable domain (missing parts from reference TRBV9 and TRBJ2-1): DSGVTQTPKHLITATGQRVTLRCSPRSGDLSVYWYQQSLDQGLQFLIQYYNGEERAKGNILERFSAQQFPDLHSELNLSSLELGDSALYFCASSPSGSSYNEQFFGPGTRLTVL.

This chain connects TRBV19 to TRBJ1-2; D not certain. Per the germline V gene, CDR1 is LNHDA and CDR2 is SQIVND (reference sequence). The germline V and J ends were trimmed by 4 bases and 5 bases, with 14 bases remaining between them. This CDR3 is built from 14 residues. Here the CDR3 reads CASSTTRGDYGYTF. CDR3 bases: TGTGCCAGTAGTACGACGCGAGGAGATTATGGCTACACCTTC.

This clone was recorded once. CDR3 in DNA: TGTGCCAGCAGCTTAGCGGCCTCCTACGAGCAGTACTTC. The encoded protein is CASSLAASYEQYF. V is TRBV7-2 and J is TRBJ2-7; D uncertain. V was shortened by 0 bases and J by 0 bases, with 3 bases between the two germline ends. This CDR3 is 13 amino acids long. Germline V lookup: CDR1 SGHTA, CDR2 FQGNSA.

The rearrangement links TRBV21-1 to TRBJ1-3; no DNA check was done on the table's D call, TRBD1. TRBV21-1 is an annotated pseudogene. This CDR3 has 14 residues. CDR3 loop: CASRPQGAGNTIYF. The CDR3 DNA is TGTGCCAGCAGACCCCAGGGGGCTGGAAACACCATATATTTT.

Here the CDR3 DNA reads TGTGCCAGCAGCGTAGCTGAGGATACGCAGTATTTT. It specifies CASSVAEDTQYF. The genes are TRBV9 and TRBJ2-3, with unresolved D. This CDR3 contains 12 residues. Trimming pared 0 bases from V and 6 bases from J, leaving 5 bases between. The V gene's germline CDR1 is SGDLS and CDR2 YYNGEE.

The chain combines TRBV2 with TRBJ1-5, with a weak D call TRBD1 (6 bases). V shed 6 bases and J shed 4 bases, with 13 bases lying between them. CDR3 length: 14 amino acids. CDR1 and CDR2 from the germline V gene are SNHLY and FYNNEI. The CDR3 DNA reads as TGTGCCAGCAGGGAGGGGGGGGCGAATCAGCCCCAGCATTTT. This sequence encodes CASREGGANQPQHF.

This clone was recorded at least ten times. The chain couples TRBV21-1 to TRBJ2-2; TRBD2 is the table's D call and was not checked against the DNA. TRBV21-1 represents a pseudogene. The CDR3 is 18 residues long. CDR3 amino acids: CASSLHTSGIPLGGELFF. CDR3 bases: TGTGCCAGCAGCCTTCATACTAGCGGGATCCCTCTGGGTGGGGAGCTGTTTTTT.

This clone was found once. The V call is TRBV19, the J call TRBJ2-1; 11 nucleotides align to TRBD2. CDR3 length: 14 residues. Looked up from germline, CDR1 is LNHDA and CDR2 is SQIVND (reference sequence). The V gene end was trimmed by 4 bases and the J gene end by 8 bases; junction bases not matched to a gene: 4. CDR3 bases: TGTGCCAGTAGTAAACTAGCGGGAGCCTATGAGCAGTTCTTC. Its translation: CASSKLAGAYEQFF.

There are many counts of this clone. This sequence joins TRBV9 and TRBJ1-5, with D possibly matching TRBD1 (5 bases). V was pared by 1 base and J by 5 bases, with 19 bases between. CDR3 length equals 17 residues. Germline V gene lookup returns CDR1 SGDLS and CDR2 YYNGEE. CDR3 sequence (DNA): TGTGCCAGCAGCGTAACCCCCGCGGGGCAGGGTGATCAGCCCCAGCATTTT. Translated: CASSVTPAGQGDQPQHF.